The present TCR beta chain was sequenced within a study of blood T cells in healthy people across ages. V trimming: 6 bases; J trimming: 12 bases; junction bases outside the gene matches: 18. Germline lookup yields CDR1 DFQATT and CDR2 SNEGSKA (reference sequence). The CDR3 consists of 15 residues. The donors, aged about 6 to 100, were healthy Caucasians from Russia. It was with a sample-barcoded 5' primer and a J-beta primer mix that a second PCR of roughly 7 to 12 cycles was run. TCRdb re-called the 5' RACE reads through MiXCR, storing one row per CDR3 protein. The sample consists of about 1,500,000 distinct CDR3 sequences, over 25% of them appearing once.

Specimen: blood. V usage is TRBV20-1 and J usage is TRBJ1-2, with TRBD1 matching over 11 bases. The receptor was isolated from a woman younger than 45 in good health. This CDR3 reads CSAYLTGQGAAEDTF. The CDR3 DNA follows: TGCAGTGCGTACCTCACAGGACAGGGGGCCGCCGAGGACACCTTC.